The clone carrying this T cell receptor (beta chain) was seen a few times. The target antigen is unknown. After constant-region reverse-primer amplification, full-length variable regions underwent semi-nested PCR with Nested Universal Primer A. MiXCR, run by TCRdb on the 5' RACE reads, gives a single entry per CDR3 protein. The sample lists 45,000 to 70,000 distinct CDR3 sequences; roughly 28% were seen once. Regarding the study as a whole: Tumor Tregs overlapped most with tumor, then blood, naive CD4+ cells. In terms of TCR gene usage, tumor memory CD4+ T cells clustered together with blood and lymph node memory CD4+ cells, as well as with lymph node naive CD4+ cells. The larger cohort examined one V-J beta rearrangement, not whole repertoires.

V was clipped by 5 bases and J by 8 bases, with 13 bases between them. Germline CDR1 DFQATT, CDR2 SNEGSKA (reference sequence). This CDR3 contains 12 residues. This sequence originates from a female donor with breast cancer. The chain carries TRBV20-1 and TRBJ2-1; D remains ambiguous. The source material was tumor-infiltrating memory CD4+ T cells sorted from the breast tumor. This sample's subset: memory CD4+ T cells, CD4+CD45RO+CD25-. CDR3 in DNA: TGCAGTGCTTTTATCCCCATCGATGAGCAGTTCTTC. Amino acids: CSAFIPIDEQFF.